A single sample is the source of the 28 T cell receptor beta chains below, sequenced in a study of cytomegalovirus exposure and HLA in healthy donors. Amplification used 60 Vbeta primers and 13 Jbeta primers. Assay used: immunoSEQ multiplex PCR; TCRdb lists only in-frame clones, some missing. Counted here are 200,000 to 250,000 clones, 82% occurring once; the ten biggest clones make up 0.58%. Material for sequencing was PBMCs. The source of these receptors is a woman aged 40 to 55 in good health and CMV-seronegative.

The V gene is TRBV30, the J gene TRBJ1-5; D possibly corresponds to TRBD1 (5 bases). Trimming shortened V by 3 bases and J by 0 bases, and 21 bases separated the two germline ends. CDR3 length: 18 residues. Germline CDR1 GTSNPN, CDR2 SVGIG (reference sequence). The CDR3, as DNA: TGTGCCTGGAGCCTAGGCCAGGGAACAATTAATAGCAATCAGCCCCAGCATTTT. Translation: CAWSLGQGTINSNQPQHF.

V gene TRBV19 combines with J gene TRBJ1-3, with 10 bases aligning to TRBD1. Trimming removed 5 bases from V and 2 bases from J; junction bases left unmatched: 6. Germline loops: CDR1 LNHDA, CDR2 SQIVND (reference sequence). There are 16 residues in the CDR3. In nucleotides, the CDR3 is TGTGCCAGTAGTGATCCGGGACAGGGGACTGGAAACACCATATATTTT. It translates to CASSDPGQGTGNTIYF.

The J gene is TRBJ1-2, the V gene TRBV6-5; D is ambiguous. CDR1 MNHEY and CDR2 SVGAGI come from the germline V gene. This CDR3 is 15 amino acids long. Trimming left V 2 bases short and J 4 bases short, with 14 bases between. The CDR3 loop reads CASSYTQLGGYGYTF. The CDR3 region has the DNA TGTGCCAGCAGTTACACCCAACTTGGAGGCTATGGCTACACCTTC.

This chain links TRBV28 with TRBJ2-7; 9 bases are a match to TRBD1. Losses at the gene ends were 6 bases for V and 3 bases for J; bases not matched to a gene: 6. The V gene's germline CDR1 is MDHEN and CDR2 SYDVKM. The CDR3 has 14 amino acids. DNA of the CDR3: TGTGCCAGCAGCCTGGGACAGGGCCTCTACGAGCAGTACTTC. Its translation: CASSLGQGLYEQYF. Full variable domain (outside the CDR3, taken from reference TRBV28 and TRBJ2-7): DVKVTQSSRYLVKRTGEKVFLECVQDMDHENMFWYRQDPGLGLRLIYFSYDVKMKEKGDIPEGYSVSREKKERFSLILESASTNQTSMYLCASSLGQGLYEQYFGPGTRLTVT.

This rearrangement joins TRBV15 to TRBJ1-5; TRBD1 might be the D (6 bases). V lost 1 base, J lost 7 bases, and 11 bases lay in between. The CDR3 contains 14 residues. CDR1 LNHNV and CDR2 YYDKDF come from the germline V gene (reference sequence). The CDR3 DNA sequence: TGTGCCACCAGCAGAGGTACAGGGCTACAGCCCCAGCATTTT. Encoded protein: CATSRGTGLQPQHF.

This clone came up once. V and J are TRBV7-8 and TRBJ1-3, with D maybe TRBD1 (5 bases). Per the germline V gene, CDR1 is SGHVS and CDR2 is FQNEAQ. CDR3 length: 14 residues. Trimming stripped 4 bases from V and 3 bases from J, with 10 bases between. CDR3 loop: CASSSTEHGNTIYF. Here the CDR3 DNA reads TGTGCCAGCAGCTCGACAGAACATGGAAACACCATATATTTT.

This chain links TRBV5-6 with TRBJ1-6; possible D gene TRBD1, 5 bases. This CDR3 comprises 16 residues. The V gene lost 4 bases and the J gene lost 5 bases, with 16 bases spanning the gap. The germline CDR1 and CDR2 sequences are SGHDT and YYEEEE. The CDR3 loop is CASSPPAGQNNSPLHF. The CDR3 DNA reads as TGTGCCAGCAGCCCCCCGGCGGGGCAAAATAATTCACCCCTCCACTTT.

CDR3 in amino acids: CAISVGGKAGETQYF. CDR3 bases: TGTGCCATCAGTGTGGGGGGGAAGGCGGGAGAGACCCAGTACTTC. The chain links TRBV10-3 to TRBJ2-5; 7 bases line up with TRBD2. J lost 4 bases, V lost 4 bases, and 9 bases had no gene match. Germline CDR1 is ENHRY and CDR2 is SYGVKD. The CDR3 spans 15 residues.

A word on this clone: Its ends do not fully match the called genes, so a read error is possible. The chain carries TRBV7-7 and TRBJ1-5; D gene uncertain. The length of the CDR3 is 13 residues. Germline V lookup: CDR1 SSHAT, CDR2 FNYEAQ (reference sequence). The CDR3 spells CASSLSTDQPQHF. In DNA, the CDR3 is TGTGCTAGCAGCTTGAGTACTGATCAGCCCCAGCATTTT.

The chain has TRBV7-9 and TRBJ1-2; TRBD1 agrees at 8 bases. Per germline, CDR1 SEHNR and CDR2 FQNEAQ (reference sequence). V gave up 5 bases and J gave up 4 bases; unmatched junction bases: 9. The CDR3 extends over 15 amino acids. CDR3 in amino acids: CASSTIGQGSYGYTF. DNA of the CDR3: TGTGCCAGCAGCACAATCGGACAGGGCTCCTATGGCTACACCTTC.

This clone is a singleton in its sample. The J gene is TRBJ2-1, the V gene TRBV7-9; D is possibly TRBD1 (5 bases). V lost 1 base and J 4 bases, leaving 5 bases between the germline ends. The CDR3 is 13 residues long. CDR1 is SEHNR, CDR2 FQNEAQ, per germline (reference sequence). As DNA, the CDR3 is TGTGCCAGCAGCTTAGACAGGTACAATGAGCAGTTCTTC. Protein product: CASSLDRYNEQFF.

The V and J genes are TRBV5-1 and TRBJ2-1; D perhaps matches TRBD1 (6 bases). Germline-derived CDR1 and CDR2 are SGHRS and YFSETQ. V was trimmed by 9 bases and J by 4 bases, leaving 14 bases between them. This CDR3 spans 13 amino acids. CDR3 sequence reads: CATSGTSYNEQFF. The DNA for the CDR3 is TGCGCCACTTCCGGGACAAGTTACAATGAGCAGTTCTTC.

The V call is TRBV15, the J call TRBJ2-5, with 12 bases fitting TRBD2. Germline CDR1 LNHNV, CDR2 YYDKDF (reference sequence). V shed 2 bases and J 5 bases; nucleotides not matched to a gene: 3. CDR3 length: 15 amino acids. The CDR3 nucleotides read TGTGCCACCAGCAGACTAGCGGGGGGGCCTGAGACCCAGTACTTC. The encoded protein is CATSRLAGGPETQYF.

J is TRBJ1-1 and V is TRBV30, with D perhaps matching TRBD1 (5 bases). CDR1 is GTSNPN, CDR2 SVGIG, per germline (reference sequence). The CDR3 loop spans 12 amino acids. The V end was cut by 2 bases, the J end by 4 bases, with 8 bases between. The CDR3 DNA sequence: TGTGCCTGGAGTCATAGGGGCACTGAAGCTTTCTTT. Protein sequence: CAWSHRGTEAFF.

CDR3 in DNA: TGTGCCAGCAGTCTGACCGGGACTAGCATGGGCGATACGCAGTATTTT. This encodes CASSLTGTSMGDTQYF. The chain combines TRBV27 with TRBJ2-3; 9 bases fit TRBD2. This CDR3 has 16 amino acids. The V gene's germline CDR1 is MNHEY and CDR2 SMNVEV (reference sequence). Trimming removed 5 bases from V and 6 bases from J; junction bases left unmatched: 12.

This rearrangement joins TRBV18 to TRBJ2-7; D call uncertain. The CDR3 runs to 14 residues. Germline V lookup: CDR1 KGHSH, CDR2 LQKENI. The V and J ends lost 3 bases and 2 bases respectively, with 11 bases between them. CDR3 DNA: TGTGCCAGCTCACCCCCAACAGCCACCTACGAGCAGTACTTC. This codes for CASSPPTATYEQYF.

The CDR3 region has the DNA TGTGCCAGTAGTTCGGTGAACACTGAAGCTTTCTTT. It encodes CASSSVNTEAFF. This chain uses TRBV19 with TRBJ1-1; D is undetermined. This CDR3 is built from 12 residues. The ends were cut back, 5 bases at V and 0 bases at J, with 4 bases in the middle. Germline V lookup: CDR1 LNHDA, CDR2 SQIVND (reference sequence). The full variable domain, rest sourced from reference TRBV19 and TRBJ1-1, is DGGITQSPKYLFRKEGQNVTLSCEQNLNHDAMYWYRQDPGQGLRLIYYSQIVNDFQKGDIAEGYSVSREKKESFPLTVTSAQKNPTAFYLCASSSVNTEAFFGQGTRLTVV.

The chain links TRBV25-1 to TRBJ1-6; D might be TRBD1 (6 bases). V was pared by 0 bases and J by 7 bases, with 10 bases between. The CDR3 is 15 residues long. Germline CDR1 is MGHDK and CDR2 is SYGVNS. CDR3 nucleotides: TGTGCCAGCAGTGAATATAGAACAGGGAATTCACCCCTCCACTTT. Translation gives CASSEYRTGNSPLHF. Filled out from reference TRBV25-1 and TRBJ1-6, the complete variable domain reads EADIYQTPRYLVIGTGKKITLECSQTMGHDKMYWYQQDPGMELHLIHYSYGVNSTEKGDLSSESTVSRIRTEHFPLTLESARPSHTSQYLCASSEYRTGNSPLHFGNGTRLTVT.

This clone occurred once. The chain carries TRBV7-2 and TRBJ2-3; TRBD2 matches 10 bases. The V and J ends lost 0 bases and 5 bases, in that order; junction bases with no gene match: 8. From germline, CDR1 is SGHTA and CDR2 FQGNSA. This CDR3 has 17 residues. CDR3 region: CASSLALLAGGGDTQYF. The CDR3, as DNA: TGTGCCAGCAGCTTAGCGCTCTTAGCGGGGGGAGGAGATACGCAGTATTTT. Supplemented by reference TRBV7-2 and TRBJ2-3, the full variable domain reads GAGVSQSPSNKVTEKGKDVELRCDPISGHTALYWYRQSLGQGLEFLIYFQGNSAPDKSGLPSDRFSAERTGGSVSTLTIQRTQQEDSAVYLCASSLALLAGGGDTQYFGPGTRLTVL.

This clone was seen a few times. The chain combines TRBV6-6 with TRBJ1-5; D not certain. The CDR3 consists of 14 residues. Germline V CDR1 and CDR2: MNHNY, SVGAGI (reference sequence). The V gene lost 2 bases and the J gene lost 4 bases, with 9 bases spanning the gap. The CDR3, as DNA: TGTGCCAGCAGTTACGACTCCGGAAATCAGCCCCAGCATTTT. Translating gives CASSYDSGNQPQHF.

Comment on this clone: A read error may produce the germline difference seen at one junction end. The chain combines TRBV4-2 with TRBJ1-1; D not resolved. The CDR3 runs to 12 residues. Germline V lookup: CDR1 LGHNA, CDR2 YNFKEQ. This chain's CDR3 is CASSQSPTHLTF. DNA of the CDR3: TGTGCCAGCAGCCAATCACCTACTCATTTAACGTTT.

This rearrangement joins TRBV2 to TRBJ1-5; 11 bases are shared with TRBD1. CDR3 length: 15 amino acids. Unmatched junction bases numbered 3, after V lost 3 bases and J lost 5 bases. Germline V lookup: CDR1 SNHLY, CDR2 FYNNEI. The DNA of the CDR3 is TGTGCCAGCAGTGACGGGACAGGGGGTTATCAGCCCCAGCATTTT. It is translated as CASSDGTGGYQPQHF.

CDR3 in DNA: TGTGCCAGCAGCTCCGGGACAGCAGATACGCAGTATTTT. Protein: CASSSGTADTQYF. This chain joins TRBV7-2 and TRBJ2-3, with 7 positions matching TRBD1. This CDR3 contains 13 residues. The germline CDR1 and CDR2 sequences are SGHTA and FQGNSA. V dropped 4 bases and J dropped 4; count of bases not matched to a gene: 2.

This clone was detected only a few times. The chain couples TRBV28 to TRBJ2-1, with a tentative D call TRBD2 (6 bases). This CDR3 comprises 14 residues. Germline V CDR1 and CDR2: MDHEN, SYDVKM. V dropped 3 bases and J dropped 7 bases, with 13 bases sitting between them. The CDR3 region has the DNA TGTGCCAGCAGTTTTGGGGGGTACAGAAATGAGCAGTTCTTC. Translating gives CASSFGGYRNEQFF.

The V call is TRBV9, the J call TRBJ2-2; 9 bases map to TRBD2. This CDR3 spans 18 amino acids. Germline values: CDR1 SGDLS, CDR2 YYNGEE. Trimming cost V 3 bases and J 8 bases; bases outside gene matches: 17. This CDR3 reads CASSGAALRSSGAGELFF. DNA of the CDR3: TGTGCCAGCAGCGGGGCAGCCTTGCGGTCTAGCGGGGCTGGGGAGCTGTTTTTT.

There are a few counts of this clone. The chain links TRBV5-6 to TRBJ1-1; D is ambiguous. The V and J ends lost 1 base and 8 bases respectively, with 12 bases between them. Germline V gene data show CDR1 as SGHDT and CDR2 as YYEEEE. The CDR3 contains 13 residues. The CDR3 reads CASSLNGALEAFF. Here the CDR3 DNA reads TGTGCCAGCAGCTTGAACGGTGCATTAGAAGCTTTCTTT. The full variable domain, with the rest looked up from reference TRBV5-6 and TRBJ1-1, is DAGVTQSPTHLIKTRGQQVTLRCSPKSGHDTVSWYQQALGQGPQFIFQYYEEEERQRGNFPDRFSGHQFPNYSSELNVNALLLGDSALYLCASSLNGALEAFFGQGTRLTVV.

This rearrangement joins TRBV2 to TRBJ1-5, with D possibly TRBD1 on 5 matching bases. This CDR3 contains 15 residues. From germline, CDR1 is SNHLY and CDR2 FYNNEI. With 4 bases removed from V and 3 bases from J, the gap between germline ends came to 13 bases. The CDR3 nucleotides are TGTGCCAGCAGTGGGCTAGGGACTCCCAATCAGCCCCAGCATTTT. The encoded protein is CASSGLGTPNQPQHF.

This clone has only a few counts. Other DNA sequences within the sample encode an identical CDR3. The genes are TRBV5-4 and TRBJ1-1; no clear D gene. Trimming removed 4 bases at V and 1 base at J, with 8 bases between. The CDR3 sequence is 13 residues long. Germline V gene lookup returns CDR1 SGHNT and CDR2 YYREEE (reference sequence). The chain's CDR3 is CASSLLTNTEAFF. In nucleotides, the CDR3 is TGTGCCAGCAGCCTTCTAACGAACACTGAAGCTTTCTTT.